One sample yielded the 7 T cell receptor beta chains listed below, sequenced in a study of T cell responses to AZD1222 COVID-19 vaccine. Assay used: immunoSEQ multiplex PCR; TCRdb lists only in-frame clones, some missing. In the table there are under 150,000 clones, 93% of which are singletons. Sequenced material: peripheral blood, taken on day 0 of AZD1222 vaccination. The receptors originated from an adult in good health.

The chain employs TRBV6-5 and TRBJ1-2, with no clear D. V was trimmed by 6 bases and J by 6 bases, leaving 11 bases between them. The CDR3 length is 12 residues. Germline V gene data show CDR1 as MNHEY and CDR2 as SVGAGI. CDR3 in DNA: TGTGCCAGCAGAGGGTTTCTCAATGGCTACACCTTC. Its protein is CASRGFLNGYTF.

This sequence joins TRBV9 and TRBJ1-1; D perhaps matches TRBD1 (5 bases). CDR1 and CDR2 from the germline V gene are SGDLS and YYNGEE. Trimming left V 0 bases short and J 5 bases short, with 14 bases between. The length of the CDR3 is 15 residues. The CDR3, as DNA: TGTGCCAGCAGCGTAGACTGGGGGGACTGGACTGAAGCTTTCTTT. It encodes CASSVDWGDWTEAFF. Full variable domain (rest looked up from reference TRBV9 and TRBJ1-1): DSGVTQTPKHLITATGQRVTLRCSPRSGDLSVYWYQQSLDQGLQFLIQYYNGEERAKGNILERFSAQQFPDLHSELNLSSLELGDSALYFCASSVDWGDWTEAFFGQGTRLTVV.

This chain links TRBV11-2 with TRBJ2-3, with a weak D call TRBD1 (5 bases). Trimming pared 0 bases from V and 5 bases from J, leaving 12 bases between. CDR1 SGHAT and CDR2 FQNNGV come from the germline V gene. CDR3 size: 15 residues. CDR3 amino acids: CASSLDHGARDTQYF. DNA of the CDR3: TGTGCCAGCAGCTTAGATCATGGGGCCAGAGATACGCAGTATTTT. Full variable domain (missing parts from reference TRBV11-2 and TRBJ2-3): EAGVAQSPRYKIIEKRQSVAFWCNPISGHATLYWYQQILGQGPKLLIQFQNNGVVDDSQLPKDRFSAERLKGVDSTLKIQPAKLEDSAVYLCASSLDHGARDTQYFGPGTRLTVL.

This chain joins TRBV30 and TRBJ1-2, with D unclear. Looked up from germline, CDR1 is GTSNPN and CDR2 is SVGIG (reference sequence). CDR3 size: 13 residues. Trimming took off 4 bases at V and 6 bases at J, with 15 bases between the two ends. The CDR3 here is CAWNVGAGHGYTF. DNA of the CDR3: TGTGCCTGGAATGTGGGCGCGGGTCATGGCTACACCTTC.

The gene calls are TRBV19 and TRBJ2-7; a possible D gene is TRBD2 (5 bases). The V gene lost 2 bases and the J gene lost 3 bases, with 8 bases spanning the gap. The CDR3 is 13 residues long. The germline V gene encodes CDR1 LNHDA and CDR2 SQIVND (reference sequence). The CDR3 sequence: CASSIFRDYEQYF. The CDR3 DNA reads as TGTGCCAGTAGTATATTTCGGGACTACGAGCAGTACTTC.

The chain couples TRBV15 to TRBJ2-3; 9 bases are a match to TRBD1. V trimming: 3 bases; J trimming: 7 bases; junction bases outside the gene matches: 8. The CDR3 runs 15 residues. The germline V gene encodes CDR1 LNHNV and CDR2 YYDKDF (reference sequence). CDR3 loop: CATSRDRGIGNTQYF. The CDR3 nucleotides read TGTGCCACCAGCAGGGACAGGGGTATTGGAAATACGCAGTATTTT.

This chain joins TRBV19 and TRBJ2-7, with TRBD2 as a possible D gene (5 bases). Trimming cost V 5 bases and J 7 bases, with 18 bases left between them. This CDR3 has 14 amino acids. Looked up from germline, CDR1 is LNHDA and CDR2 is SQIVND (reference sequence). CDR3 amino acids: CASSAGLFLREQYF. CDR3 DNA sequence: TGTGCCAGTAGTGCCGGACTGTTTCTACGAGAGCAGTACTTC.